These 26 T cell receptor beta chains share one sample of origin, sequenced in a study of control samples from healthy donors and cancer patients. Assay used: immunoSEQ multiplex PCR; TCRdb lists only in-frame clones, some missing. This repertoire shows approximately 100,000 clones, approximately 78% found once; its top ten account for roughly 2%. Sequencing was carried out using blood. These receptors all come from a man between 60 and 75 years old in good health.

The chain joins TRBV28 to TRBJ1-6; D is perhaps TRBD1 (5 bases). Germline V gene lookup returns CDR1 MDHEN and CDR2 SYDVKM. Trimming cost V 6 bases and J 7 bases, with 7 bases left between them. CDR3 length: 12 residues. Written as DNA, the CDR3 is TGTGCCAGCAGGTCAGGGAATTCACCCCTCCACTTT. Translated: CASRSGNSPLHF.

The chain links TRBV25-1 to TRBJ2-2; 10 nucleotides agree with TRBD1. V shed 3 bases, J shed 4 bases, and the junction held 8 bases outside the gene matches. The V gene's germline CDR1 is MGHDK and CDR2 SYGVNS. CDR3 length: 17 amino acids. Written as DNA, the CDR3 is TGTGCCAGCAGTGAGACAGGGGGCGCCCCGGGCACCGGGGAGCTGTTTTTT. As protein: CASSETGGAPGTGELFF.

The chain employs TRBV7-3 and TRBJ1-1; D is possibly TRBD1 (5 bases). Germline loops: CDR1 SGHTA, CDR2 FQGTGA. Trimming left V 4 bases short and J 5 bases short, with 20 bases between. The CDR3 runs 16 residues. The CDR3 nucleotides are TGTGCCAGCAGCTCAACCCGGTTGGGGGAAAAGACTGAAGCTTTCTTT. Translated, it gives CASSSTRLGEKTEAFF.

This chain connects TRBV12-3 or TRBV12-4 to TRBJ1-6; D is uncertain. The CDR3 contains 13 residues. V shed 4 bases and J shed 7 bases, with 8 bases lying between them. The CDR3 loop reads CASSSLENSPLHF. CDR3 coding DNA: TGTGCCAGCAGTTCTCTAGAGAATTCACCCCTCCACTTT.

The chain combines TRBV11-2 with TRBJ2-1, with TRBD2 identical over 7 bases. This CDR3 region has 13 residues. Germline lookup yields CDR1 SGHAT and CDR2 FQNNGV. V gave up 5 bases and J gave up 6 bases; unmatched junction bases: 4. DNA of the CDR3: TGTGCCAGCAGCCCGGGGGGTTCCAATGAGCAGTTCTTC. Residues: CASSPGGSNEQFF.

The chain employs TRBV7-9 and TRBJ1-5, with D unresolved. This CDR3 has 13 amino acids. Germline-derived CDR1 and CDR2 are SEHNR and FQNEAQ (reference sequence). The germline V and J ends were trimmed by 1 base and 5 bases, with 6 bases remaining between them. The CDR3 coding sequence is TGTGCCAGCAGCTTAGGGGCCGATCAGCCCCAGCATTTT. Its translation is CASSLGADQPQHF.

This CDR3 is CASSFELKMNTEAFF. The CDR3 nucleotides are TGTGCCAGCAGCTTCGAACTAAAGATGAACACTGAAGCTTTCTTT. The genes are TRBV7-9 and TRBJ1-1, with D unresolved. This CDR3 has 15 residues. V gave up 3 bases and J gave up 0 bases, with 11 bases separating them. Germline lookup yields CDR1 SEHNR and CDR2 FQNEAQ (reference sequence).

V usage is TRBV7-8 and J usage is TRBJ2-2; 11 positions match TRBD2. J gave up 5 bases and V 6 bases, and 2 bases lay outside the gene matches. This CDR3 has 14 amino acids. The V gene's germline CDR1 is SGHVS and CDR2 FQNEAQ. The CDR3 nucleotides are TGTGCCAGCAGTCGGACTAGCGGGACCGGGGAGCTGTTTTTT. Its translation is CASSRTSGTGELFF.

V gene TRBV10-3 combines with J gene TRBJ1-1; 9 nucleotides align to TRBD1. There are 16 residues in the CDR3. Germline assignment: CDR1 ENHRY and CDR2 SYGVKD. V lost 2 bases to trimming and J lost 0 bases; unmatched junction nucleotides: 4. CDR3 loop: CAISEADRGLNTEAFF. CDR3 bases: TGTGCCATCAGTGAGGCGGACAGGGGATTGAACACTGAAGCTTTCTTT.

The CDR3 spells CSVTGHLNTEAFF. CDR3 in DNA: TGCAGCGTCACGGGCCACCTGAACACTGAAGCTTTCTTT. The rearrangement links TRBV29-1 to TRBJ1-1; D unresolved. Germline assignment: CDR1 SQVTM and CDR2 ANQGSEA. The V end was cut by 6 bases, the J end by 0 bases, with 11 bases between. There are 13 residues in the CDR3.

The J gene is TRBJ2-1, the V gene TRBV28, with 7 bases fitting TRBD1. There are 16 residues in the CDR3. J was trimmed by 7 bases and V by 7 bases; bases with no gene match: 16. Looked up from germline, CDR1 is MDHEN and CDR2 is SYDVKM. Here the CDR3 reads CASNLQGNPGVNEQFF. The CDR3 region has the DNA TGTGCCAGCAACCTACAGGGGAACCCCGGGGTTAATGAGCAGTTCTTC.

J is TRBJ2-2 and V is TRBV2; the match to TRBD1 covers 10 bases. This CDR3 is built from 15 residues. Trimming removed 6 bases from V and 6 bases from J; junction bases left unmatched: 7. Germline CDR1 is SNHLY and CDR2 is FYNNEI. This CDR3 is CASRFGTGESGELFF. The DNA of the CDR3 is TGTGCCAGCAGATTTGGGACAGGGGAGTCCGGGGAGCTGTTTTTT.

CDR3 amino acids: CASSFGQLSDTIYF. The CDR3 DNA sequence: TGTGCCAGCAGCTTTGGACAGCTAAGTGACACCATATATTTT. V usage is TRBV5-4 and J usage is TRBJ1-3; a possible D gene is TRBD1 (6 bases). Trimming pared 2 bases from V and 8 bases from J, leaving 14 bases between. Germline assignment: CDR1 SGHNT and CDR2 YYREEE (reference sequence). The length of the CDR3 is 14 residues.

This chain links TRBV25-1 with TRBJ1-2; D uncertain. The CDR3 length is 13 residues. The V end lost 3 bases, the J end lost 1 base, and 6 bases lay between the germline ends. CDR1 MGHDK and CDR2 SYGVNS come from the germline V gene. CDR3 coding DNA: TGTGCCAGCAGTGAGTTGCTTAACTATGGCTACACCTTC. Translation: CASSELLNYGYTF.

The chain links TRBV28 to TRBJ1-6; D may be TRBD1 (5 bases). The CDR3 has 15 residues. Trimming cost V 1 base and J 10 bases, with 14 bases left between them. Germline V gives CDR1 MDHEN, CDR2 SYDVKM. Here the CDR3 reads CASSLSAPQGSPLHF. The DNA for the CDR3 is TGTGCCAGCAGTTTATCGGCGCCCCAGGGATCACCCCTCCACTTT.

V gene TRBV7-3 combines with J gene TRBJ1-6, with a tentative D call TRBD1 (5 bases). The CDR3 has 16 amino acids. V lost 1 base and J lost 5, with 12 bases in between. From germline, CDR1 is SGHTA and CDR2 FQGTGA. CDR3 nucleotides: TGTGCCAGCAGCTTAAGTGGCAGGGTAGATAATTCACCCCTCCACTTT. Translated: CASSLSGRVDNSPLHF.

This chain links TRBV27 with TRBJ2-3, with 11 bases matching TRBD2. The CDR3 length is 16 residues. Trimming cost V 4 bases and J 2 bases; bases outside gene matches: 5. Germline V lookup: CDR1 MNHEY, CDR2 SMNVEV (reference sequence). CDR3 sequence reads: CASSSPSGGSTDTQYF. As DNA, the CDR3 is TGTGCCAGCAGTTCCCCTAGCGGGGGGTCCACAGATACGCAGTATTTT.

This clone turned up a few times. The chain combines TRBV7-8 with TRBJ1-3; D is ambiguous. The germline CDR1 and CDR2 sequences are SGHVS and FQNEAQ. V was trimmed by 5 bases and J by 3 bases, leaving 14 bases between them. This CDR3 is built from 15 residues. The CDR3 region has the DNA TGTGCCAGCAGCCGGAGCCGGGGAATTGGAAACACCATATATTTT. This sequence encodes CASSRSRGIGNTIYF. Full variable domain (missing parts from reference TRBV7-8 and TRBJ1-3): GAGVSQSPRYKVAKRGQDVALRCDPISGHVSLFWYQQALGQGPEFLTYFQNEAQLDKSGLPSDRFFAERPEGSVSTLKIQRTQQEDSAVYLCASSRSRGIGNTIYFGEGSWLTVV.

CDR3 sequence (DNA): TGTGCCAGCAGTTACGTAAGACTAGCGGGGTGGAATGAGCAGTTCTTC. This translates into CASSYVRLAGWNEQFF. The chain employs TRBV6-5 and TRBJ2-1; 11 bases map to TRBD2. The CDR3 totals 16 residues. V shed 2 bases and J 7 bases; nucleotides not matched to a gene: 7. Germline CDR1 MNHEY, CDR2 SVGAGI.

This clone was observed once. The chain uses TRBV5-4 and TRBJ2-2; TRBD2 agrees at 12 bases. Per the germline V gene, CDR1 is SGHNT and CDR2 is YYREEE (reference sequence). Germline trimming cut 4 bases from V and 6 bases from J; bases unmatched to any gene: 4. This CDR3 spans 15 amino acids. CDR3 sequence reads: CASSTRLAGAGELFF. As DNA, the CDR3 is TGTGCCAGCAGCACTAGACTAGCGGGGGCCGGGGAGCTGTTTTTT. Looking up the rest from reference TRBV5-4 and TRBJ2-2 gives the full variable domain: ETGVTQSPTHLIKTRGQQVTLRCSSQSGHNTVSWYQQALGQGPQFIFQYYREEENGRGNFPPRFSGLQFPNYSSELNVNALELDDSALYLCASSTRLAGAGELFFGEGSRLTVL.

V usage is TRBV2 and J usage is TRBJ2-2; D tentatively fits TRBD1 or TRBD2 (5 bases each). The CDR3 runs to 15 residues. The V gene lost 6 bases and the J gene lost 1 base, with 12 bases spanning the gap. CDR1 is SNHLY and CDR2 is FYNNEI in the germline V gene. CDR3 sequence (DNA): TGTGCCAGCAGGAGGTTTGGGGGGAACACCGGGGAGCTGTTTTTT. Translated, it gives CASRRFGGNTGELFF.

This sequence joins TRBV5-4 and TRBJ2-6; tentative D call: TRBD1 (6 bases). CDR3 size: 18 residues. The V end was cut by 4 bases, the J end by 0 bases, with 17 bases between. The V gene's germline CDR1 is SGHNT and CDR2 YYREEE (reference sequence). The CDR3 DNA follows: TGTGCCAGCAGCCCCGGGACATACGCCCTCTCTGGGGCCAACGTCCTGACTTTC. Translated, it gives CASSPGTYALSGANVLTF.

CDR3 sequence (DNA): TGTGCCAGCAGCTTAGATCTGGGGAACATCTACGAGCAGTACTTC. As protein: CASSLDLGNIYEQYF. The V gene is TRBV11-2, the J gene TRBJ2-7; D gene ambiguous. This CDR3 comprises 15 residues. Trimming pared 0 bases from V and 3 bases from J, leaving 12 bases between. CDR1 SGHAT and CDR2 FQNNGV come from the germline V gene.

V and J are TRBV27 and TRBJ2-7, with D tentatively TRBD1 (6 bases). CDR1 is MNHEY, CDR2 SMNVEV, per germline (reference sequence). This CDR3 has 13 residues. V was shortened by 6 bases and J by 1 base, with 10 bases between the two germline ends. The CDR3 sequence: CASSRQGSYEQYF. The CDR3 DNA reads as TGTGCCAGCAGCCGCCAGGGGTCCTACGAGCAGTACTTC.

This chain connects TRBV29-1 to TRBJ2-2; 7 nucleotides agree with TRBD1. This CDR3 spans 17 amino acids. The V gene's germline CDR1 is SQVTM and CDR2 ANQGSEA. J gave up 4 bases and V 5 bases, and 16 bases lay outside the gene matches. CDR3 protein: CSVSPLSTGTITGELFF. The CDR3 nucleotides are TGCAGCGTTAGTCCTCTCTCGACAGGGACCATCACCGGGGAGCTGTTTTTT.

The rearrangement uses TRBV5-5 and TRBJ1-1; maybe TRBD1 (6 bases). Germline assignment: CDR1 SGHKS and CDR2 YYEKEE (reference sequence). This CDR3 region has 14 residues. V dropped 5 bases and J dropped 4 bases, with 15 bases sitting between them. CDR3: CASRGVTGRTEAFF. CDR3 bases: TGTGCCAGCAGGGGTGTTACAGGGCGCACTGAAGCTTTCTTT. Full variable domain (rest looked up from reference TRBV5-5 and TRBJ1-1): DAGVTQSPTHLIKTRGQQVTLRCSPISGHKSVSWYQQVLGQGPQFIFQYYEKEERGRGNFPDRFSARQFPNYSSELNVNALLLGDSALYLCASRGVTGRTEAFFGQGTRLTVV.